The present T cell receptor beta chain was sequenced within a study of T cell changes during pregnancy in multiple sclerosis (dated by TCRdb to about 2019). As for the study more broadly: The study examined how the T cell repertoire changed over the course of pregnancy in women with multiple sclerosis.

This clone came up once. Its cognate antigen has yet to be identified. No base-level quality is on record; no much larger clone is a single base apart. The CDR3 sequence holds 13 residues, the cysteine and phenylalanine included. The kept DNA is CDR3 alone, 39 bases in frame from the first base. The germline V end is reduced by 0 bases and the J end by 12 bases; junction bases left unmatched: 6. CDR1 and CDR2 are drawn from the germline V gene (reference sequence): WNHNN, SYGVQD. Library preparation used the immunoSEQ multiplex PCR assay. Not all clones reach the TCRdb copy of this immuneACCESS table, which keeps in-frame sequences only. Checked studies attribute under half of the gap to unresolved V genes and leave the rest unexplained. The sample includes roughly 83,000 clones, with 90% to 95% observed a single time. About 3.8% of the sample lies in the top ten.

The source is a female donor in good health, serving as a control in a pregnancy study. Some clones in this sample may be carry-over from other donors' samples. The material was PBMCs, obtained in the first trimester of pregnancy. This receptor chain uses TRBV10-1 and TRBJ2-7; 9 central bases correspond to TRBD1. This receptor has the CDR3 CASSESGQGQLYF. In nucleotide form, the sequence is TGCGCCAGCAGTGAGTCGGGACAGGGCCAGCTGTACTTC.